The 25 T cell receptor beta chains reported below all come from one sample, sequenced in a study of T cells in Graves' hyperthyroidism and ophthalmopathy. RNA transcripts served as the template for amplifying TCR beta CDR3 regions. HTBI primers were the set used in a first-round RT-PCR of the TCR CDR3. TCRdb fed the multiplex PCR reads into MiXCR, producing one record per CDR3 protein. The sample has 500,000 to 600,000 distinct CDR3 sequences; 40% to 55% are singletons. Sample: peripheral blood or thyroid tissue (not recorded which). The origin of the receptors is a young woman with Graves' hyperthyroidism.

This chain joins TRBV6-5 and TRBJ2-6; 14 positions match TRBD2. Per the germline V gene, CDR1 is MNHEY and CDR2 is SVGAGI. With 5 bases clipped from V and 1 base from J, the junction kept 7 bases outside the gene matches. The CDR3 consists of 19 residues. The CDR3 spells CASSAGLAGVGSGANVLTF. The CDR3 coding sequence is TGTGCCAGCAGTGCGGGACTAGCGGGAGTTGGGTCTGGGGCCAACGTCCTGACTTTC.

At least ten counts were recorded for this clonotype. V and J are TRBV6-5 and TRBJ1-6, with D unclear. V lost 6 bases and J 8 bases, leaving 17 bases between the germline ends. The V gene's germline CDR1 is MNHEY and CDR2 SVGAGI. The CDR3 is made up of 15 amino acids. The CDR3 protein is CASRRSFEYDSPLHF. CDR3 in DNA: TGTGCCAGCAGAAGGTCCTTCGAATATGATTCACCCCTCCACTTT.

This clonotype was counted at least ten times. The rearrangement links TRBV12-3 or TRBV12-4 to TRBJ2-7; 8 bases map to TRBD1. After removal of 2 bases from V and 2 bases from J, the junction contained 2 bases not matched to a gene. The CDR3 sequence is 14 residues long. The DNA for the CDR3 is TGTGCCAGCAGTTTAATACAGGGGGCCTACGAGCAGTACTTC. Protein product: CASSLIQGAYEQYF.

The rearrangement uses TRBV2 and TRBJ2-7; possible D gene TRBD2, 6 bases. CDR3 length: 14 amino acids. Between the trimmed V and J ends, which lost 7 bases and 2 bases, there was a span of 15 bases. Per the germline V gene, CDR1 is SNHLY and CDR2 is FYNNEI. The chain's CDR3 is CASIRDSLAYEQYF. The CDR3 DNA sequence: TGTGCCAGCATCAGGGACTCTTTGGCCTACGAGCAGTACTTC.

At least ten counts were recorded for this clonotype. V is TRBV3-1 and J is TRBJ1-5, with D unresolved. The CDR3 sequence is 14 residues long. Trimming left V 1 base short and J 1 base short, with 5 bases between. Germline CDR1 is LGHDT and CDR2 is YNNKEL (reference sequence). CDR3 coding DNA: TGTGCCAGCAGCCAAGGACTAAGCAATCAGCCCCAGCATTTT. Translated, it gives CASSQGLSNQPQHF. The full variable domain, rest sourced from reference TRBV3-1 and TRBJ1-5, is DTAVSQTPKYLVTQMGNDKSIKCEQNLGHDTMYWYKQDSKKFLKIMFSYNNKELIINETVPNRFSPKSPDKAHLNLHINSLELGDSAVYFCASSQGLSNQPQHFGDGTRLSIL.

This clonotype was counted at least ten times. The chain is built from TRBV4-1 and TRBJ1-2, with D uncertain. Deletions cut 1 base from V and 3 bases from J, with 3 bases between. The CDR3 runs to 12 residues. Germline V lookup: CDR1 MGHRA, CDR2 YSYEKL. The CDR3 region has the DNA TGCGCCAGCAGCCAAGCAGACTATGGCTACACCTTC. Translating gives CASSQADYGYTF.

With respect to this clonotype: Compared with germline, one end of the junction differs, possibly owing to a read error. The genes are TRBV7-7 and TRBJ2-6, with unresolved D. The CDR3 length is 12 residues. Germline-derived CDR1 and CDR2 are SSHAT and FNYEAQ (reference sequence). The chain's CDR3 is CASSSWPNVLTF. As DNA, the CDR3 is TGTGCTAGCAGCTCATGGCCCAACGTCCTGACTTTC.

This chain uses TRBV11-2 with TRBJ1-2, with 7 bases aligning to TRBD1. The CDR3 sequence is 15 residues long. Germline-derived CDR1 and CDR2 are SGHAT and FQNNGV. The trim removed 6 bases at V and 4 bases at J, leaving 11 bases unmatched. This chain's CDR3 is CASSSLGDRVYGYTF. The CDR3 nucleotides are TGTGCCAGCAGTTCTCTGGGTGACAGGGTCTATGGCTACACCTTC.

This clonotype was picked up many times. The chain couples TRBV6-2 or TRBV6-3 to TRBJ1-2; D ambiguous. Germline values: CDR1 MNHEY, CDR2 SVGEGT. V lost 4 bases and J lost 0, with 15 bases in between. The CDR3 runs to 16 residues. This chain's CDR3 is CASSSTYQRSNYGYTF. DNA for the CDR3: TGTGCCAGCAGTTCAACCTACCAGCGATCTAACTATGGCTACACCTTC.

Notes on this clonotype: One end of the junction varies from germline; a read error may be responsible. The V and J genes are TRBV5-4 and TRBJ2-7; tentatively, D is TRBD1 (6 bases). Germline V gene lookup returns CDR1 SGHNT and CDR2 YYREEE (reference sequence). This CDR3 is 14 amino acids long. Here the CDR3 reads CASSLGGGPDTQYF. The CDR3 region has the DNA TGTGCCAGCAGCTTGGGAGGGGGACCAGATACGCAGTATTTC.

The rearrangement uses TRBV20-1 and TRBJ1-2; 8 bases are shared with TRBD1. The V segment lost 6 bases and the J segment 7 bases; nucleotides outside the gene matches: 4. CDR1 DFQATT and CDR2 SNEGSKA come from the germline V gene (reference sequence). CDR3 length: 11 amino acids. DNA of the CDR3: TGCAGTGCCAGGGGGCATCGTGGCTACACCTTC. As protein: CSARGHRGYTF.

The V gene is TRBV5-4, the J gene TRBJ1-4; 8 bases line up with TRBD1. The germline V gene encodes CDR1 SGHNT and CDR2 YYREEE (reference sequence). The CDR3 sequence is 16 residues long. Trimming removed 3 bases from V and 0 bases from J; junction bases left unmatched: 4. CDR3 coding DNA: TGTGCCAGCAGCTACCGGACAGGGCCAACTAATGAAAAACTGTTTTTT. Encoded protein: CASSYRTGPTNEKLFF. The full variable domain, completed using reference TRBV5-4 and TRBJ1-4, is ETGVTQSPTHLIKTRGQQVTLRCSSQSGHNTVSWYQQALGQGPQFIFQYYREEENGRGNFPPRFSGLQFPNYSSELNVNALELDDSALYLCASSYRTGPTNEKLFFGSGTQLSVL.

V is TRBV20-1 and J is TRBJ2-5; TRBD1 aligns across 10 bases. J lost 3 bases, V lost 1 base, and 5 bases had no gene match. There are 15 residues in the CDR3. Germline V gene sequence: CDR1 DFQATT, CDR2 SNEGSKA (reference sequence). The CDR3 loop is CSARAGTGAEETQYF. The CDR3 DNA reads TGCAGTGCTAGAGCCGGGACAGGGGCGGAAGAGACCCAGTACTTC.

The J gene is TRBJ1-1, the V gene TRBV15; possible D gene TRBD1, 6 bases. The length of the CDR3 is 13 residues. V shed 2 bases and J shed 5 bases, with 9 bases lying between them. The germline V gene has CDR1 LNHNV and CDR2 YYDKDF (reference sequence). CDR3 amino acids: CATSRPQGTEAFF. In DNA, the CDR3 is TGTGCCACCAGCAGACCTCAGGGGACTGAAGCTTTCTTT.

Turning to this clonotype: Being one base from a much bigger clone, this may be a read error. This chain links TRBV4-3 with TRBJ2-2, with TRBD2 identical over 7 bases. CDR3 length: 16 residues. Germline assignment: CDR1 LGHNA and CDR2 YSLEER. The CDR3 region has the DNA TGCGCCAGCGGCCATGCCCTGGCGGGAGCAGCCGGGGAGCTGTTTTTT. Its translation is CASGHALAGAAGELFF.

This clonotype has a count of ten or more. The rearrangement links TRBV15 to TRBJ1-1; TRBD1 aligns across 10 bases. V shed 5 bases, J shed 1 base, and the junction held 4 bases outside the gene matches. The germline CDR1 and CDR2 sequences are LNHNV and YYDKDF (reference sequence). The CDR3 is made up of 15 amino acids. The CDR3 reads CATSVRDRGNTEAFF. The CDR3 DNA follows: TGTGCCACCAGCGTACGGGACAGGGGGAACACTGAAGCTTTCTTT.

This rearrangement joins TRBV29-1 to TRBJ2-7; TRBD2 aligns across 7 bases. The CDR3 sequence is 14 residues long. Germline V gene lookup returns CDR1 SQVTM and CDR2 ANQGSEA. V was clipped by 5 bases and J by 5 bases; unmatched bases: 12. CDR3 region: CSVSGGGSDNEQYF. The CDR3 DNA is TGCAGCGTTAGTGGTGGCGGGAGTGATAACGAGCAGTACTTC.

The count of this clonotype is one. The chain couples TRBV7-2 to TRBJ1-3, with no clear D. This CDR3 has 13 residues. CDR1 is SGHTA and CDR2 is FQGNSA in the germline V gene. The V end was cut by 7 bases, the J end by 8 bases, with 15 bases between. The CDR3 bases are TGTGCCAGCACCTCTAACTATGGCTACACCATATATTTT. Translating gives CASTSNYGYTIYF.

The chain joins TRBV7-9 to TRBJ2-1; the D gene could be TRBD1 or TRBD2 (5 bases each). CDR1 SEHNR and CDR2 FQNEAQ come from the germline V gene (reference sequence). This CDR3 is built from 12 residues. V lost 1 base and J 10 bases, leaving 8 bases between the germline ends. This CDR3 reads CASSLGGYEQFF. CDR3 DNA sequence: TGTGCCAGCAGCTTAGGGGGGTACGAGCAGTTCTTC.

V usage is TRBV19 and J usage is TRBJ2-3; D remains unclear. CDR1 is LNHDA and CDR2 is SQIVND in the germline V gene (reference sequence). This CDR3 has 13 residues. CDR3 region: CASSPSSTDTQYF. CDR3 bases: TGTGCGAGCTCTCCCTCCTCCACAGATACGCAGTATTTT.

This chain links TRBV10-3 with TRBJ2-5; the D gene is possibly TRBD1 (5 bases). Germline loops: CDR1 ENHRY, CDR2 SYGVKD. The CDR3 extends over 14 amino acids. Trimming left V 6 bases short and J 2 bases short, with 13 bases between. CDR3 coding DNA: TGTGCCATCAGCAAAGGGGCAGGACAAGAGACCCAGTACTTC. Protein: CAISKGAGQETQYF.

The sample holds many counts of this clonotype. The chain is built from TRBV12-3 or TRBV12-4 and TRBJ2-7; D may be TRBD1 (6 bases). CDR3 size: 13 residues. V lost 4 bases and J lost 1, with 8 bases in between. This CDR3 is CASSWTESYEQYF. The CDR3, as DNA: TGTGCCAGCAGTTGGACAGAGTCCTACGAGCAGTACTTC.

This clonotype was seen at least ten times. J is TRBJ1-1 and V is TRBV7-3; D gene unclear. This CDR3 has 13 residues. The V gene lost 4 bases and the J gene lost 4 bases, with 10 bases spanning the gap. Germline assignment: CDR1 SGHTA and CDR2 FQGTGA. DNA of the CDR3: TGTGCCAGCAGCTCATTGGGTGGCACTGAAGCTTTCTTT. Protein sequence: CASSSLGGTEAFF.

V usage is TRBV15 and J usage is TRBJ2-2; D call uncertain. Germline V gene data show CDR1 as LNHNV and CDR2 as YYDKDF (reference sequence). This CDR3 is 15 amino acids long. V lost 3 bases to trimming and J lost 0 bases, with 8 bases between them. The CDR3 bases are TGTGCCACCAGCAGTTATGTGGCGAACACCGGGGAGCTGTTTTTT. Encoded protein: CATSSYVANTGELFF.

The chain carries TRBV29-1 and TRBJ2-7; a weak D match, TRBD1 (6 bases). The CDR3 spans 12 residues. Trimming cost V 5 bases and J 2 bases, with 10 bases left between them. The germline CDR1 and CDR2 sequences are SQVTM and ANQGSEA. The CDR3: CSVSGQTYEQYF. For the CDR3, the DNA is TGCAGCGTTTCGGGACAAACCTACGAGCAGTACTTC.